These 27 T cell receptor beta chains share one sample of origin, sequenced in a study of cytomegalovirus exposure and HLA in healthy donors. The PCR used 60 Vbeta and 13 Jbeta primers. Libraries were prepared by immunoSEQ multiplex PCR; TCRdb keeps only in-frame clonotypes and omits some of them. The sample lists around 160,000 clones, about 70% seen once, with roughly 2.7% in the top ten. The source material was PBMCs. The source is a woman aged 40 to 50 in good health and CMV-seropositive.

V is TRBV6-5 and J is TRBJ2-7; a weak D match, TRBD1 (7 bases). V was cut by 4 bases and J by 2 bases, with 15 bases left in between. The length of the CDR3 is 15 residues. Germline V gives CDR1 MNHEY, CDR2 SVGAGI. For the CDR3, the DNA is TGTGCCAGCAGTTTGGGGGGCACAGGGGCCTACGAGCAGTACTTC. This encodes CASSLGGTGAYEQYF.

The gene calls are TRBV19 and TRBJ2-1, with 10 positions matching TRBD2. This CDR3 contains 18 residues. V shed 5 bases, J shed 0 bases, and the junction held 10 bases outside the gene matches. Germline CDR1 and CDR2: LNHDA and SQIVND (reference sequence). The CDR3 bases are TGTGCCAGTAGTGGGTTGGCTAGCGGGGGTAGCTCCTACAATGAGCAGTTCTTC. Residues: CASSGLASGGSSYNEQFF.

This clone occurred once. The chain links TRBV19 to TRBJ2-5; TRBD2 might be the D (7 bases). Trimming took 6 bases from V and 3 from J, leaving 17 bases between them. The CDR3 sequence is 15 residues long. Germline values: CDR1 LNHDA, CDR2 SQIVND (reference sequence). The CDR3 is CASRAPQGGKETQYF. CDR3 DNA: TGTGCCAGTAGGGCCCCACAGGGAGGGAAAGAGACCCAGTACTTC.

The chain employs TRBV25-1 and TRBJ2-1; TRBD2 matches 9 bases. Germline loops: CDR1 MGHDK, CDR2 SYGVNS. After removal of 3 bases from V and 8 bases from J, the junction contained 11 bases not matched to a gene. The CDR3 extends over 16 amino acids. This CDR3 reads CASSEGAGGISDEQFF. The CDR3 DNA sequence: TGTGCCAGCAGTGAGGGAGCGGGAGGAATAAGTGATGAGCAGTTCTTC. Full variable domain (outside the CDR3, taken from reference TRBV25-1 and TRBJ2-1): EADIYQTPRYLVIGTGKKITLECSQTMGHDKMYWYQQDPGMELHLIHYSYGVNSTEKGDLSSESTVSRIRTEHFPLTLESARPSHTSQYLCASSEGAGGISDEQFFGPGTRLTVL.

The gene calls are TRBV27 and TRBJ2-3, with D possibly TRBD2 on 5 matching bases. This CDR3 has 13 residues. Per germline, CDR1 MNHEY and CDR2 SMNVEV (reference sequence). V gave up 7 bases and J gave up 1 base, with 9 bases separating them. The CDR3 here is CASKAAGTDTQYF. Written as DNA, the CDR3 is TGTGCCAGCAAAGCGGCTGGCACAGATACGCAGTATTTT.

This rearrangement joins TRBV5-1 to TRBJ2-5; D gene ambiguous. The CDR3 is 15 amino acids. In germline, CDR1 is SGHRS, CDR2 YFSETQ. The ends were cut back, 6 bases at V and 2 bases at J, with 17 bases in the middle. The CDR3 loop is CASKTSAAPQETQYF. CDR3 DNA sequence: TGCGCCAGCAAAACCTCGGCGGCCCCACAAGAGACCCAGTACTTC.

A few counts support this clone. This chain joins TRBV7-9 and TRBJ2-5; 12 positions match TRBD1. V dropped 2 bases and J dropped 4; count of bases not matched to a gene: 5. The CDR3 runs 16 residues. Germline loops: CDR1 SEHNR, CDR2 FQNEAQ (reference sequence). The chain's CDR3 is CASSLPRDRGRETQYF. The DNA for the CDR3 is TGTGCCAGCAGCTTACCCCGGGACAGGGGGCGAGAGACCCAGTACTTC.

The sample holds a few counts of this clone. The CDR3 DNA sequence: TGTGCCAGTAGTTCGATAGCGGGAGGTGGGGCCAACGTCCTGACTTTC. Translation gives CASSSIAGGGANVLTF. The V and J genes are TRBV19 and TRBJ2-6; TRBD2 agrees at 10 bases. This CDR3 spans 16 amino acids. Per the germline V gene, CDR1 is LNHDA and CDR2 is SQIVND (reference sequence). V dropped 5 bases and J dropped 3; count of bases not matched to a gene: 4.

The V gene is TRBV21-1, the J gene TRBJ2-3; the table's TRBD2 call for D was not verified on the DNA. TRBV21-1 has pseudogene status. The CDR3 runs to 20 residues. DNA of the CDR3: TGTGCCAGCAGCACCAAACCTAATACAGGGGCTAGCGGGAGCACAGATACGCAGTATTTT. As protein: CASSTKPNTGASGSTDTQYF.

The rearrangement joins TRBV7-3 to TRBJ2-2, with D perhaps matching TRBD1 (5 bases). The CDR3 sequence is 15 residues long. Germline CDR1 and CDR2: SGHTA and FQGTGA. V lost 2 bases to trimming and J lost 6 bases, with 13 bases between them. DNA of the CDR3: TGTGCCAGCAGCTTATTCCAGGGTGGGGCCGGGGAGCTGTTTTTT. It encodes CASSLFQGGAGELFF. The variable domain in full, with the rest retrieved from reference TRBV7-3 and TRBJ2-2, is GAGVSQTPSNKVTEKGKYVELRCDPISGHTALYWYRQSLGQGPEFLIYFQGTGAADDSGLPNDRFFAVRPEGSVSTLKIQRTERGDSAVYLCASSLFQGGAGELFFGEGSRLTVL.

This chain connects TRBV5-1 to TRBJ1-2; D is uncertain. Germline CDR1 is SGHRS and CDR2 is YFSETQ. The CDR3 spans 13 residues. The V gene lost 0 bases and the J gene lost 2 bases, with 5 bases spanning the gap. The CDR3 region has the DNA TGCGCCAGCAGCTTGGACAGCAACTATGGCTACACCTTC. It is translated as CASSLDSNYGYTF. Variable domain in full (rest from reference TRBV5-1 and TRBJ1-2): KAGVTQTPRYLIKTRGQQVTLSCSPISGHRSVSWYQQTPGQGLQFLFEYFSETQRNKGNFPGRFSGRQFSNSRSEMNVSTLELGDSALYLCASSLDSNYGYTFGSGTRLTVV.

This clone was seen a few times. The chain employs TRBV11-2 and TRBJ1-1, with 7 bases matching TRBD1. Germline lookup yields CDR1 SGHAT and CDR2 FQNNGV. V was clipped by 5 bases and J by 7 bases; unmatched bases: 10. The length of the CDR3 is 14 residues. CDR3 DNA: TGTGCCAGCAGCCCTCTGACAGGGAGAATTGAAGCTTTCTTT. It codes for CASSPLTGRIEAFF. Full variable domain (missing parts from reference TRBV11-2 and TRBJ1-1): EAGVAQSPRYKIIEKRQSVAFWCNPISGHATLYWYQQILGQGPKLLIQFQNNGVVDDSQLPKDRFSAERLKGVDSTLKIQPAKLEDSAVYLCASSPLTGRIEAFFGQGTRLTVV.

This clone was seen a handful of times. The V gene is TRBV5-1, the J gene TRBJ1-1, with D tentatively TRBD1 (6 bases). V was clipped by 0 bases and J by 3 bases, with 12 bases between them. Germline loops: CDR1 SGHRS, CDR2 YFSETQ. The length of the CDR3 is 15 residues. Here the CDR3 reads CASSLVPGADTEAFF. The CDR3 nucleotides are TGCGCCAGCAGCTTGGTGCCAGGGGCCGACACTGAAGCTTTCTTT.

This clone was detected only once. V is TRBV19 and J is TRBJ2-7; 10 positions agree with TRBD1. The CDR3 has 17 amino acids. The V gene's germline CDR1 is LNHDA and CDR2 SQIVND (reference sequence). Trimming removed 0 bases from V and 6 bases from J; junction bases left unmatched: 11. As DNA, the CDR3 is TGTGCCAGTAGTATAGATTCGCGACAGGGGGCGATCTTCGAGCAGTACTTC. Its protein product is CASSIDSRQGAIFEQYF.

The genes are TRBV27 and TRBJ1-4; the D gene is possibly TRBD1 (6 bases). Germline-derived CDR1 and CDR2 are MNHEY and SMNVEV (reference sequence). V gave up 5 bases and J gave up 7 bases, with 17 bases separating them. The length of the CDR3 is 15 residues. This chain's CDR3 is CASSRMGGAGEKLFF. CDR3 nucleotide sequence: TGTGCCAGCAGTCGGATGGGGGGGGCGGGTGAAAAACTGTTTTTT.

The chain has TRBV28 and TRBJ1-3, with D possibly TRBD1 on 6 matching bases. The CDR3 loop spans 15 amino acids. Trimming shortened V by 5 bases and J by 1 base, and 12 bases separated the two germline ends. Looked up from germline, CDR1 is MDHEN and CDR2 is SYDVKM. In nucleotides, the CDR3 is TGTGCCAGCAGTCCACAGGGTCTTTCTGGAAACACCATATATTTT. It is translated as CASSPQGLSGNTIYF.

This sequence joins TRBV9 and TRBJ2-2; 7 bases match TRBD2. Germline values: CDR1 SGDLS, CDR2 YYNGEE. The J segment lost 6 bases and the V segment lost 0 bases, leaving 8 bases of the junction unmatched. CDR3 length: 16 residues. CDR3 DNA: TGTGCCAGCAGCGTAGGATCCGGGGGGACCGCCGGGGAGCTGTTTTTT. Its protein product is CASSVGSGGTAGELFF.

This sequence joins TRBV27 and TRBJ2-7, with a weak D call TRBD1 (6 bases). The CDR3 sequence is 17 residues long. Germline V gives CDR1 MNHEY, CDR2 SMNVEV (reference sequence). The V and J ends lost 2 bases and 1 base respectively, with 18 bases between them. The CDR3 nucleotides are TGTGCCAGCAGTTTAATCAGGGGAATCGATAGGTCCTACGAGCAGTACTTC. This sequence encodes CASSLIRGIDRSYEQYF.

This clone was counted once. CDR3 loop: CASRIGQGAYNEQFF. CDR3 sequence (DNA): TGTGCCAGCAGAATTGGACAGGGGGCTTACAATGAGCAGTTCTTC. The chain joins TRBV27 to TRBJ2-1, with 11 positions matching TRBD1. Looked up from germline, CDR1 is MNHEY and CDR2 is SMNVEV (reference sequence). This CDR3 comprises 15 residues. The V segment lost 6 bases and the J segment 4 bases; nucleotides outside the gene matches: 5.

J is TRBJ2-3 and V is TRBV7-2, with 7 bases fitting TRBD2. The CDR3 length is 16 residues. Per germline, CDR1 SGHTA and CDR2 FQGNSA. V gave up 1 base and J gave up 4 bases; unmatched junction bases: 8. CDR3 protein: CASSLDRQGGADTQYF. The CDR3 DNA is TGTGCCAGCAGCTTAGATCGGCAGGGAGGGGCAGATACGCAGTATTTT.

The chain couples TRBV27 to TRBJ2-2, with unresolved D. The CDR3 is 14 residues long. CDR1 and CDR2 (germline): MNHEY, SMNVEV (reference sequence). Trimming left V 0 bases short and J 7 bases short, with 9 bases between. CDR3 DNA: TGTGCCAGCAGTTTATCGATGGAGAGCGGGGAGCTGTTTTTT. Amino acid sequence: CASSLSMESGELFF.

The rearrangement links TRBV19 to TRBJ2-5; 8 positions agree with TRBD2. After removal of 6 bases from V and 4 bases from J, the junction contained 10 bases not matched to a gene. Germline V gives CDR1 LNHDA, CDR2 SQIVND (reference sequence). The CDR3 runs to 15 residues. For the CDR3, the DNA is TGTGCCAGTAGCCATAGGGTGGCGGGAGGAGAGACCCAGTACTTC. It translates to CASSHRVAGGETQYF. Full variable domain (missing parts from reference TRBV19 and TRBJ2-5): DGGITQSPKYLFRKEGQNVTLSCEQNLNHDAMYWYRQDPGQGLRLIYYSQIVNDFQKGDIAEGYSVSREKKESFPLTVTSAQKNPTAFYLCASSHRVAGGETQYFGPGTRLLVL.

V usage is TRBV6-5 and J usage is TRBJ2-7; 11 bases fit TRBD1. The CDR3 has 14 amino acids. V lost 6 bases to trimming and J lost 6 bases; unmatched junction nucleotides: 7. In germline, CDR1 is MNHEY, CDR2 SVGAGI. The CDR3 is CASSQDRGRSEQYF. DNA of the CDR3: TGTGCCAGCAGCCAGGACAGGGGGCGTTCCGAGCAGTACTTC.

The gene calls are TRBV6-4 and TRBJ2-3; D unclear. Looked up from germline, CDR1 is MRHNA and CDR2 is SNTAGT. V lost 0 bases and J lost 1, with 8 bases in between. The CDR3 extends over 15 amino acids. The CDR3 nucleotides read TGTGCCAGCAGTGACTCAAGCGACCGCACAGATACGCAGTATTTT. It specifies CASSDSSDRTDTQYF.

The chain couples TRBV19 to TRBJ2-3; the match to TRBD1 covers 7 bases. Germline CDR1 LNHDA, CDR2 SQIVND (reference sequence). J was trimmed by 7 bases and V by 0 bases; bases with no gene match: 7. The CDR3 covers 15 residues. The CDR3 region has the DNA TGTGCCAGTAGTATAGATCAGGGGGAGCGGAATACGCAGTATTTT. Its translation: CASSIDQGERNTQYF. Filled out from reference TRBV19 and TRBJ2-3, the complete variable domain reads DGGITQSPKYLFRKEGQNVTLSCEQNLNHDAMYWYRQDPGQGLRLIYYSQIVNDFQKGDIAEGYSVSREKKESFPLTVTSAQKNPTAFYLCASSIDQGERNTQYFGPGTRLTVL.

The J gene is TRBJ2-2, the V gene TRBV2; D gene uncertain. V lost 3 bases and J lost 5, with 4 bases in between. CDR1 is SNHLY and CDR2 is FYNNEI in the germline V gene. There are 12 residues in the CDR3. The CDR3 DNA sequence: TGTGCCAGCAGTGATAGAACCGGGGAGCTGTTTTTT. Encoded protein: CASSDRTGELFF.

This clone occurred once. The chain has TRBV27 and TRBJ2-7, with TRBD1 identical over 11 bases. The V gene end was trimmed by 10 bases and the J gene end by 2 bases; junction bases not matched to a gene: 7. The CDR3 is 14 amino acids. In germline, CDR1 is MNHEY, CDR2 SMNVEV (reference sequence). The CDR3 loop reads CATRRGQGAYEQYF. The CDR3 coding sequence is TGTGCCACCAGACGGGGACAGGGGGCCTACGAGCAGTACTTC.